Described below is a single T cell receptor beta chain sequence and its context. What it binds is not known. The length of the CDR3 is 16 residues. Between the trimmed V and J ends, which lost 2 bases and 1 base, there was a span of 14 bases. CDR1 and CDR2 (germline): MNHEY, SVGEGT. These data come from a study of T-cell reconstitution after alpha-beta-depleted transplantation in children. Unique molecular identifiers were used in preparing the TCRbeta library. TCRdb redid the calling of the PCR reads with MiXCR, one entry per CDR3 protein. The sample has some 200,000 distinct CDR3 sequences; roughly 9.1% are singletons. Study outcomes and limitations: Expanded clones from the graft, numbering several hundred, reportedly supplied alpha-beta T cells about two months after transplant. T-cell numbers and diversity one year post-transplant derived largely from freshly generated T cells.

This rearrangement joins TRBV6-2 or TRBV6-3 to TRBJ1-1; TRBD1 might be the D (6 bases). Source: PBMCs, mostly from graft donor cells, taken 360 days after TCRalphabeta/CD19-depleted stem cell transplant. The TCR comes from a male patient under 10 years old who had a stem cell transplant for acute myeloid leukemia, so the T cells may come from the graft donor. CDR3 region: CASSYPVSGANTEAFF. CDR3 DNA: TGTGCCAGCAGTTACCCCGTTTCGGGGGCGAACACTGAAGCTTTCTTT.